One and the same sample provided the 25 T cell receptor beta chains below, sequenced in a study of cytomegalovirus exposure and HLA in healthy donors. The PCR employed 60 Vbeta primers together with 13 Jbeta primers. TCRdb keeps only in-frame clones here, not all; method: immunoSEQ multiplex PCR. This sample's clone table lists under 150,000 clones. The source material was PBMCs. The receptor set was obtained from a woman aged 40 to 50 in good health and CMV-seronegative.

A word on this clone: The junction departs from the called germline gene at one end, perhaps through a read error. The CDR3: CASSPNSGELFF. CDR3 coding DNA: TGTGCCAGCAGCCCGAACTCCGGGGAGCTGTTTTTT. The J gene is TRBJ2-2, the V gene TRBV13, with D unresolved. The length of the CDR3 is 12 residues. Germline loops: CDR1 PRHDT, CDR2 FYEKMQ (reference sequence).

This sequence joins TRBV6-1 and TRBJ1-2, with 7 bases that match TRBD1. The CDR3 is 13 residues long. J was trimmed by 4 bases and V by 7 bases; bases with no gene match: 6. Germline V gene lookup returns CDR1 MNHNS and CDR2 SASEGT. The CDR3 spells CASKGAATYGYTF. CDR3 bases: TGTGCCAGCAAGGGGGCGGCGACCTATGGCTACACCTTC.

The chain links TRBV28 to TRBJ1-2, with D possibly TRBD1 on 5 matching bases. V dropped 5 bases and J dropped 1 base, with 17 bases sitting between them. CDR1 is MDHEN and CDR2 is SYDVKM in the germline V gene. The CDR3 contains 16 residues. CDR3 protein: CASSGPEDTLNYGYTF. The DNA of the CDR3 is TGTGCCAGCAGTGGCCCAGAGGACACTCTTAACTATGGCTACACCTTC.

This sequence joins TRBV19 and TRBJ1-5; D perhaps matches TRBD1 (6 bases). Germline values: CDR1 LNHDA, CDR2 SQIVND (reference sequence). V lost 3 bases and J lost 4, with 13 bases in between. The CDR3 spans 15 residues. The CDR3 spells CASSIPGALNQPQHF. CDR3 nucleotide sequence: TGTGCCAGTAGTATCCCAGGGGCCCTAAATCAGCCCCAGCATTTT.

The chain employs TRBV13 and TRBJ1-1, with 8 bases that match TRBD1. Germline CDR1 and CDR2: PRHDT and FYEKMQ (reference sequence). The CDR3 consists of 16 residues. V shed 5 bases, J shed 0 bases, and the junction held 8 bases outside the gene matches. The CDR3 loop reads CASSLTGGRMNTEAFF. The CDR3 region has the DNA TGTGCCAGCAGCCTTACAGGGGGGCGGATGAACACTGAAGCTTTCTTT.

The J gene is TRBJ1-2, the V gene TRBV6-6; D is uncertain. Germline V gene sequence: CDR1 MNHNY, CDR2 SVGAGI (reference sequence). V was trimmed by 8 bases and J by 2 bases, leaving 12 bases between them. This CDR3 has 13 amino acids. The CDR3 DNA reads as TGTGCCAGCCTTAGCGGTTTGAACTATGGCTACACCTTC. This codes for CASLSGLNYGYTF.

In nucleotides, the CDR3 is TGTGCCAGCAGCCAACCCACAGGGGGCGAAGCTTTCTTT. Translation: CASSQPTGGEAFF. This rearrangement joins TRBV4-2 to TRBJ1-1; 9 nucleotides line up with TRBD1. This CDR3 is built from 13 residues. Germline CDR1 and CDR2: LGHNA and YNFKEQ. Germline trimming cut 2 bases from V and 8 bases from J; bases unmatched to any gene: 3.

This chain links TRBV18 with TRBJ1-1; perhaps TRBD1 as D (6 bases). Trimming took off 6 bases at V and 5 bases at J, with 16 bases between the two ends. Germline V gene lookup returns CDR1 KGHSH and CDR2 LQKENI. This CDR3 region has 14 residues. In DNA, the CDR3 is TGTGCCAGCTCCGTCAACAGGGAGGGGACTGAAGCTTTCTTT. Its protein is CASSVNREGTEAFF.

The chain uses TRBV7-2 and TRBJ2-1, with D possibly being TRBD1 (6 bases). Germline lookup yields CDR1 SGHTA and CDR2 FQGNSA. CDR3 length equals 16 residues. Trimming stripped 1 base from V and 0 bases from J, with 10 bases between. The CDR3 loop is CASSLGQVPSYNEQFF. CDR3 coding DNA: TGTGCCAGCAGCTTAGGACAGGTCCCCTCCTACAATGAGCAGTTCTTC.

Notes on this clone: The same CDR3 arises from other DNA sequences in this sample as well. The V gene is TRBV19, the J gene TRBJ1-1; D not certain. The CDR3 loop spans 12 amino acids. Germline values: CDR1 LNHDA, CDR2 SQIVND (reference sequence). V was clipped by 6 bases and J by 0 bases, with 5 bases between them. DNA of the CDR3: TGTGCCAGTAGCCGAGTGAACACTGAAGCTTTCTTT. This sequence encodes CASSRVNTEAFF.

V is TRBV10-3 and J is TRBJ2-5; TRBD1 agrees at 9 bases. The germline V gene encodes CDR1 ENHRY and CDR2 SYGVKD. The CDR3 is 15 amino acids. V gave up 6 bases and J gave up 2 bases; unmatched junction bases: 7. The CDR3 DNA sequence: TGTGCCATCAGGGAGGGACAGGGTTTTCAAGAGACCCAGTACTTC. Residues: CAIREGQGFQETQYF.

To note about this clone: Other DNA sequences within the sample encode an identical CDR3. Written as DNA, the CDR3 is TGCGCCAGCAGCTTGGCAGGGGACACCGGGGAGCTGTTTTTT. This gives the protein CASSLAGDTGELFF. The V gene is TRBV5-1, the J gene TRBJ2-2, with a possible D match to TRBD1 (6 bases). Germline values: CDR1 SGHRS, CDR2 YFSETQ. Trimming took off 0 bases at V and 3 bases at J, with 6 bases between the two ends. The length of the CDR3 is 14 residues.

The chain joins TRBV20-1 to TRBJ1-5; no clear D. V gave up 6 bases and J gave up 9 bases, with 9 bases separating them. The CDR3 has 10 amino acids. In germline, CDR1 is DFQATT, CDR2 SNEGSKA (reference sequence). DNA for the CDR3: TGCAGTGCACCATTCGGGCCCCAGCATTTT. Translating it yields CSAPFGPQHF.

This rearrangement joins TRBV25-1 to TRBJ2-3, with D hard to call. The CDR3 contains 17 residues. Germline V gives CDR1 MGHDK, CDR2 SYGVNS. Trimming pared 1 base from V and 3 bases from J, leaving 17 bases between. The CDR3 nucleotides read TGTGCCAGCAGTGAATTTAAGTATCGGTCTCCTACAGATACGCAGTATTTT. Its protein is CASSEFKYRSPTDTQYF.

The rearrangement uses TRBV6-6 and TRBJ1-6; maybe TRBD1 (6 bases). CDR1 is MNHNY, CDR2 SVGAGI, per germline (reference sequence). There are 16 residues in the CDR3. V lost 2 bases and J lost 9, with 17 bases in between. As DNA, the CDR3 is TGTGCCAGCAGTTACGCAAGGGGGAGAGTGGGTTCACCCCTCCACTTT. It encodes CASSYARGRVGSPLHF.

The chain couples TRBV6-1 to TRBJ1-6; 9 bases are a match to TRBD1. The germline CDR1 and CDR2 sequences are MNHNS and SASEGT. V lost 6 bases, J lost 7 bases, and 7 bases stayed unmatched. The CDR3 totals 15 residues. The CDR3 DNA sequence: TGTGCCAGCAGAAAAAGTGGGACAGGGAATTCACCCCTCCACTTT. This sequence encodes CASRKSGTGNSPLHF.

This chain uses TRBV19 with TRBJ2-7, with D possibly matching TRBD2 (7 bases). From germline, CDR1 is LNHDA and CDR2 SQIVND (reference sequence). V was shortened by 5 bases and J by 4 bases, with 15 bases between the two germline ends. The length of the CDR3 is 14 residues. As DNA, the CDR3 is TGTGCCAGTAGTGAGTTGGGGGGGCCTTACGAGCAGTACGTC. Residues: CASSELGGPYEQYV.

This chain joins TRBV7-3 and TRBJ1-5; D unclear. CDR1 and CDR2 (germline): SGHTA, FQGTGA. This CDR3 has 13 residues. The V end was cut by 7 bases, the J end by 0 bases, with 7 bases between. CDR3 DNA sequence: TGTGCCAGCAACAGAATTAGCAATCAGCCCCAGCATTTT. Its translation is CASNRISNQPQHF. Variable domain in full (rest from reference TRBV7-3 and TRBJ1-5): GAGVSQTPSNKVTEKGKYVELRCDPISGHTALYWYRQSLGQGPEFLIYFQGTGAADDSGLPNDRFFAVRPEGSVSTLKIQRTERGDSAVYLCASNRISNQPQHFGDGTRLSIL.

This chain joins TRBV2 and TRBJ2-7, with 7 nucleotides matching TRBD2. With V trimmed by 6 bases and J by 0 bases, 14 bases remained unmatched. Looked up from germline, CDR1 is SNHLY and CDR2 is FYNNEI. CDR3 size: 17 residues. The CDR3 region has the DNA TGTGCCAGCAGGGAACGACTGGAAAGCGGGGCCTCCTACGAGCAGTACGTC. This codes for CASRERLESGASYEQYV.

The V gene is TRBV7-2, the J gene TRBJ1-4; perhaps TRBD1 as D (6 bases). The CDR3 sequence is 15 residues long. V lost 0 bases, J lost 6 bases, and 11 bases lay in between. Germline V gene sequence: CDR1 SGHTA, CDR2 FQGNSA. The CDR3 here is CASSLAAGAYEKLFF. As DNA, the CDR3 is TGTGCCAGCAGCTTAGCGGCGGGGGCCTATGAAAAACTGTTTTTT.

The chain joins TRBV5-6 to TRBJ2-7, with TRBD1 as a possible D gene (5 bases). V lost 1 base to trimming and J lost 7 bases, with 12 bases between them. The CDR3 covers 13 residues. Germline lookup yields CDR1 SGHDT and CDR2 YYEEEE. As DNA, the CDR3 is TGTGCCAGCAGCTTGACGGCAGGGCGGGAGCAGTACTTC. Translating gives CASSLTAGREQYF.

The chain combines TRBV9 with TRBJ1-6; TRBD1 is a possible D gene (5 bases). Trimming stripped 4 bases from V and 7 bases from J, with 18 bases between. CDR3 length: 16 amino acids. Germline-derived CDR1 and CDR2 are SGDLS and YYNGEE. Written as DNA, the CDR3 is TGTGCCAGCAGCCTATCGGGGGGGTCAGGGAATTCACCCCTCCACTTT. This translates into CASSLSGGSGNSPLHF.

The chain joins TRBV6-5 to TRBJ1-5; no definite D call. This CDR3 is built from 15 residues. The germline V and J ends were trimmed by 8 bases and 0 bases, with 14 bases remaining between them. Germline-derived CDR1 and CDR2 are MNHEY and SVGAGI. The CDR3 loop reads CASAASFTSNQPQHF. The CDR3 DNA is TGTGCCAGCGCGGCCTCGTTTACTAGCAATCAGCCCCAGCATTTT.

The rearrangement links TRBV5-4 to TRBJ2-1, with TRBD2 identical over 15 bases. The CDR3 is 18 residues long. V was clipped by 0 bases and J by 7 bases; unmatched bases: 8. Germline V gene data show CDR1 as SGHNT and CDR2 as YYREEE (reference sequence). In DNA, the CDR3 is TGTGCCAGCAGCTTGGACGGACTAGCGGGGGGGCAGTGGAATGAGCAGTTCTTC. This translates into CASSLDGLAGGQWNEQFF.

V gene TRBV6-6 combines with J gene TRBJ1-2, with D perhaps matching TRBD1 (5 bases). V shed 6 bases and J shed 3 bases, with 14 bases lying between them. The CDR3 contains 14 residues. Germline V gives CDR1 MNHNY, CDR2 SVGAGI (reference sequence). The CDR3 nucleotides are TGTGCCAGCAGCCGGACACAAACTGACTATGGCTACACCTTC. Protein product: CASSRTQTDYGYTF.